This passage covers 10 T cell receptor beta chains from one sample sequenced in a study of blood T cell repertoires in COVID-19. Repertoires were generated with immunoSEQ multiplex PCR, while TCRdb's copy carries only in-frame clones and drops some. The profile shows roughly 300,000 clones, 70% to 90% of them singletons. The sample taken for sequencing was PBMCs or T cells enriched from blood (not recorded which). The receptors were sampled from a woman in her twenties or thirties who had recovered from COVID-19.

This chain joins TRBV30 and TRBJ1-5; 9 bases line up with TRBD1. This CDR3 contains 14 residues. The germline V gene encodes CDR1 GTSNPN and CDR2 SVGIG (reference sequence). Trimming took 3 bases from V and 4 from J; bases not matched to a gene: 4. The DNA for the CDR3 is TGTGCCTGGAGCCGGACAGGGGTTAATCAGCCCCAGCATTTT. It is translated as CAWSRTGVNQPQHF.

The V call is TRBV15, the J call TRBJ1-6; 9 bases match TRBD1. V shed 1 base, J shed 10 bases, and the junction held 2 bases outside the gene matches. Germline V gene sequence: CDR1 LNHNV, CDR2 YYDKDF (reference sequence). The CDR3 extends over 14 amino acids. The CDR3 sequence is CATSRGQGVSPLHF. CDR3 DNA: TGTGCCACCAGCAGAGGACAGGGGGTATCACCCCTCCACTTT. The full variable domain, with the rest looked up from reference TRBV15 and TRBJ1-6, is DAMVIQNPRYQVTQFGKPVTLSCSQTLNHNVMYWYQQKSSQAPKLLFHYYDKDFNNEADTPDNFQSRRPNTSFCFLDIRSPGLGDTAMYLCATSRGQGVSPLHFGNGTRLTVT.

This chain uses TRBV5-4 with TRBJ1-1; D is possibly TRBD1 (6 bases). The germline gives CDR1 SGHNT, CDR2 YYREEE (reference sequence). V lost 4 bases, J lost 1 base, and 8 bases lay in between. The CDR3 is 13 amino acids. CDR3 residues: CASSTGQNTEAFF. The CDR3 nucleotides are TGTGCCAGCAGCACGGGACAGAACACTGAAGCTTTCTTT.

CDR3 sequence reads: CASRLTGDEQYF. CDR3 in DNA: TGTGCCAGCAGGCTCACAGGGGACGAGCAGTACTTC. The chain has TRBV2 and TRBJ2-7; the match to TRBD1 covers 7 bases. The germline V gene has CDR1 SNHLY and CDR2 FYNNEI. This CDR3 has 12 residues. V was pared by 6 bases and J by 5 bases, with 4 bases of the junction left unmatched.

This clone came up once. The rearrangement links TRBV7-9 to TRBJ2-6; TRBD2 aligns across 10 bases. The ends lost 1 base at V and 1 base at J; junction bases unmatched: 4. Germline CDR1 reads SEHNR; CDR2 reads FQNEAQ (reference sequence). CDR3 size: 18 residues. CDR3 bases: TGTGCCAGCAGCTTAGTAGCGGGGGGTAGATCTGGGGCCAACGTCCTGACTTTC. Encoded protein: CASSLVAGGRSGANVLTF.

V usage is TRBV19 and J usage is TRBJ2-5; 8 bases align to TRBD2. The CDR3 has 16 residues. V was pared by 5 bases and J by 4 bases, with 12 bases of the junction left unmatched. Germline assignment: CDR1 LNHDA and CDR2 SQIVND (reference sequence). The CDR3 coding sequence is TGTGCCAGTAGTCCCGTAGCGTTGGCGGGGGGAGAGACCCAGTACTTC. Its translation: CASSPVALAGGETQYF. The entire variable domain, with the rest obtained from reference TRBV19 and TRBJ2-5, is as follows: DGGITQSPKYLFRKEGQNVTLSCEQNLNHDAMYWYRQDPGQGLRLIYYSQIVNDFQKGDIAEGYSVSREKKESFPLTVTSAQKNPTAFYLCASSPVALAGGETQYFGPGTRLLVL.

J is TRBJ1-2 and V is TRBV2; D remains unclear. Trimming took 5 bases from V and 4 from J, leaving 8 bases between them. Germline V gene sequence: CDR1 SNHLY, CDR2 FYNNEI. The CDR3 contains 12 residues. CDR3 protein: CASSSRSYGYTF. CDR3 coding DNA: TGTGCCAGCAGTTCCAGGTCCTATGGCTACACCTTC. The entire variable domain, with the rest obtained from reference TRBV2 and TRBJ1-2, is as follows: EPEVTQTPSHQVTQMGQEVILRCVPISNHLYFYWYRQILGQKVEFLVSFYNNEISEKSEIFDDQFSVERPDGSNFTLKIRSTKLEDSAMYFCASSSRSYGYTFGSGTRLTVV.

The chain has TRBV7-3 and TRBJ1-4; TRBD1 is a possible D gene (6 bases). The CDR3 is 15 residues long. Germline CDR1 is SGHTA and CDR2 is FQGTGA. Trimming took 6 bases from V and 0 from J, leaving 11 bases between them. In DNA form, the CDR3 reads TGTGCCAGCAGGGTGAGGGGGACAACTAATGAAAAACTGTTTTTT. This codes for CASRVRGTTNEKLFF.

The V and J genes are TRBV6-5 and TRBJ1-2, with 11 bases identical to TRBD1. The CDR3 runs 14 residues. J gave up 7 bases and V 6 bases, and 7 bases lay outside the gene matches. The germline V gene encodes CDR1 MNHEY and CDR2 SVGAGI. DNA of the CDR3: TGTGCCAGCAGACCCACGGACAGGGGGCTTGGCTACACCTTC. It translates to CASRPTDRGLGYTF.

This clone was observed a handful of times. V and J are TRBV27 and TRBJ1-1; possibly TRBD1 for D (5 bases). Germline V CDR1 and CDR2: MNHEY, SMNVEV (reference sequence). This CDR3 has 11 residues. The V and J ends lost 6 bases and 5 bases respectively, with 7 bases between them. CDR3 nucleotides: TGTGCCAGCAGCCGGGGGACTGAAGCTTTCTTT. Its protein product is CASSRGTEAFF.